This TCR beta chain derives from a study of OX40 agonist ivuxolimab in advanced cancers. About the study as a whole: The costimulatory receptor OX40 (CD134) was targeted by ivuxolimab, a fully human IgG2 agonistic monoclonal antibody. Of the approximately 54 patients in dose escalation, 19 had hepatocellular carcinoma, approximately 15 had melanoma, 9 had renal cell carcinoma and 9 had head and neck cancer. The paper covers the monotherapy dose-escalation part of the phase I ivuxolimab trial, which included N = 52 patients. In the dose-escalation cohort, 70% to 85% of patients were male, and the mean age was roughly 60 years with a range of about 23 to 79. Peripheral TCRbeta sequencing was intended to test whether TCR sequence diversity was altered and clonal T-cell expansion was caused by ivuxolimab. Intravenous ivuxolimab was administered to patients every 2 weeks at six dose levels: 0.01, 0.1, 0.3, 1.5, 3 and 10 mg/kg. Three dose-escalation patients achieved partial responses, one with hepatocellular carcinoma and two with cutaneous melanoma. Patients were allowed to have had prior anti-PD-1, anti-PD-L1 or anti-CTLA-4 therapy, and 40% of the dose-escalation patients had previously received checkpoint inhibitors.

Genomic DNA was isolated from the sorted cells so that the TCRbeta CDR3 region could be sequenced. TCRbeta CDR3 regions were sequenced using the immunoSEQ Assay. TCRdb's version of the immuneACCESS table is confined to in-frame rearrangements and falls short of the full clone set. An unresolved V gene accounts for under half of the shortfall where checked; the remainder is of unknown origin. Across this sample there are roughly 60,000 clones, with 85% seen only once. The ten largest clones take up approximately 3.6% of the sample. Trimming leaves V shorter by 4 bases and J shorter by 5 bases, with the junction holding 6 bases beyond the gene matches. The germline V gene supplies CDR1 SNHLY and CDR2 FYNNEI. CDR3 length: 15 amino acids, cysteine to phenylalanine. Kept here is only the CDR3 DNA, which spans 45 bases and is read in frame from base 1. A word on this clone: Its antigen is still unknown. No much larger clone is present one base from it, and per-base qualities are unavailable.

What the research found in general, with its limitations: The antigen specificity of the peripheral T cells that underwent clonal expansion was not determined. In partial responders in the 0.1-3.0 mg/kg groups, normalized peripheral clonal expansion was found to be among the lowest, especially among CD8+ T cells. On average, CD8+ T cells showed more expanded clones than CD4+ T cells after ivuxolimab. At doses of 0.1 to 3.0 mg/kg, clonal expansion of both CD4+ and CD8+ blood T cells was observed from baseline to week 6. Low levels of normalized T-cell clonal expansion were also seen in some patients who did not respond.

Patients with autoimmune disease history or receiving systemic immunosuppression were excluded from the trial. Peripheral blood for TCR sequencing was collected from all dose cohorts at baseline, on cycle 4 day 1, and on cycle 7 day 1. Samples came from an open-label, multicenter, first-in-human phase I dose-escalation trial of ivuxolimab. Adults with locally advanced or metastatic melanoma, renal cell carcinoma, hepatocellular carcinoma or head and neck squamous cell carcinoma were enrolled in the trial. CD4+ and CD8+ T cells were sorted separately from peripheral blood before TCR sequencing. The V gene is TRBV2 and the J gene is TRBJ1-4; a stretch of 8 junction bases matches TRBD1. The source material was CD4+ or CD8+ T cells sorted from blood, sampled in a trial of the OX40 agonist ivuxolimab. This receptor was identified in an adult with an advanced solid tumor such as melanoma, head and neck, liver or kidney cancer. The CDR3 here reads CASSVSDRVNEKLFF. The bases are TGTGCCAGCAGTGTTTCGGACAGGGTAAATGAAAAACTGTTTTTT.